This paragraph reports one T cell receptor beta chain. Its specificity is unknown. Treatment of patients with chemo-refractory metastatic non-small-cell lung cancer consisted of focal radiation plus CTLA-4 blockade with ipilimumab. V was trimmed by 4 bases and J by 2 bases, leaving 11 bases between them. CDR1 is MNHNS and CDR2 is SASEGT in the germline V gene. The CDR3 is 14 residues long. Produced via immunoSEQ multiplex PCR; TCRdb's table is partial and in-frame only. The sample includes some 110,000 clones, about 83% seen only once; the top ten take approximately 4.7%. The record originates from a study of radiotherapy plus CTLA-4 blockade in lung cancer. As for the study in general: Approximately 18% of patients responded objectively, and around 32% achieved disease control.

Study findings and constraints: Following radiotherapy plus ipilimumab, tumor-derived TCR clones expanded in the blood.

Source: peripheral blood, taken from a patient treated with radiotherapy plus ipilimumab. The genes are TRBV6-1 and TRBJ1-2; D is undetermined. The receptor was isolated from a human donor with non-small cell lung cancer who had a partial response to radiotherapy plus ipilimumab. CDR3 region: CASSARESNYGYTF. The DNA for the CDR3 is TGTGCCAGCAGTGCTAGGGAGTCAAACTATGGCTACACCTTC.